These T cell receptor beta chains were read from a single sample in a study of identifying expanded T cells in peripheral blood. Repertoires were generated with immunoSEQ multiplex PCR, while TCRdb's copy carries only in-frame clones and drops some. The table shows under 95,000 clones, with about 88% occurring only once. Sequenced sample: blood. These receptors originate from a person aged 18 to 70 in good health. Each CDR3 is given with its conserved first and last residue. The D gene is left open where the match is weak. The size entry is marked missing in some rows and otherwise reads once, few, many or a size class.

V	J	D	size	DNA	CDR3
TRBV18	TRBJ2-7	TRBD1	NA	TGTGCCAGCTCACCACCTGACAGGGGGCTCGACATTTACGAGCAGTACTTC	CASSPPDRGLDIYEQYF
TRBV27	TRBJ1-1	NA	NA	TGTGCCAGCAGTTTTAGGATGAACACTGAAGCTTTCTTT	CASSFRMNTEAFF
TRBV2	TRBJ2-5	TRBD2	NA	TGTGCCAGCAAGCGGGGGGACAGTCTAACAGAGACCCAGTACTTC	CASKRGDSLTETQYF
TRBV5-5	TRBJ1-1	TRBD1	once	TGTGCCAGCAGCTTGGTAGGGGGCGGGAACACTGAAGCTTTCTTT	CASSLVGGGNTEAFF
TRBV9	TRBJ2-2	NA	NA	TGTGCCAGCAGCGCGGAGGTAGCCATAAACACCGGGGAGCTGTTTTTT	CASSAEVAINTGELFF
TRBV18	TRBJ1-2	NA	NA	TGTGCCAGCTCAACGGTGGGGGTTGACGCCGATGGCTACACCTTC	CASSTVGVDADGYTF
TRBV19	TRBJ2-1	NA	NA	TGTGCCACCAGTGGACAGTTCCCTCGTTACAATGAGCAGTTCTTC	CATSGQFPRYNEQFF
TRBV9	TRBJ2-3	TRBD2	NA	TGTGCCAGCAGCGTCGGTGGCGGGGGGGGAGTCACAGATACGCAGTATTTT	CASSVGGGGGVTDTQYF
TRBV28	TRBJ2-7	NA	once	TGTGCCAGCATGTCGGACCCTCTTAGGGAGCAGTACTTC	CASMSDPLREQYF
TRBV6-5	TRBJ1-2	TRBD1	NA	TGTGCCAGCCGTTCTCCGGGACAGGGGGCACTAAACGGCTACACCTTC	CASRSPGQGALNGYTF
TRBV6-5	TRBJ2-7	NA	NA	TGTGCCAGCAGTTCGGCCCTTCGGGACCGAGCCTACGAGCAGTACTTC	CASSSALRDRAYEQYF
TRBV7-7	TRBJ2-7	NA	once	TGTGCTAGCAGCGCCCTTGCCGCGAGTGAGCAGTACTTC	CASSALAASEQYF
TRBV7-9	TRBJ2-4	TRBD1	once	TGTGCCAGCAGCGCTCCAGGGGGCGCGGCCAAAAACATTCAGTACTTC	CASSAPGGAAKNIQYF
TRBV6-1	TRBJ1-1	TRBD1	NA	TGTGCCAGCAAGACGACAGGGTCAGGAACTGAAGCTTTCTTT	CASKTTGSGTEAFF
TRBV6-6	TRBJ1-2	NA	NA	TGTGCCAGCAGTTACTCGGATGCTGCGGGCTATGGCTACACCTTC	CASSYSDAAGYGYTF
TRBV5-6	TRBJ2-7	TRBD2	NA	TGTGCCAGCAGCCTGTTCGAACTAGCGGGAGGCCTCGAGCAGTACTTC	CASSLFELAGGLEQYF
TRBV5-6	TRBJ2-7	NA	NA	TGTGCCAGCAGCTTGACCCGGGGCTACGAGCAGTACTTC	CASSLTRGYEQYF
TRBV9	TRBJ1-2	TRBD1	once	TGTGCCAGCAGCGTTGACAGGGAAGGCTATGGCTACACCTTC	CASSVDREGYGYTF
TRBV11-3	TRBJ2-2	NA	few	TGTGCCAGCAGCTTATCCTCCGGGGACACCGGGGAGCTGTTTTTT	CASSLSSGDTGELFF
TRBV6-1	TRBJ2-2	NA	NA	TGTGCCAGCAGTGAAGGACAGGTCGATGACGTAGTGCGGGAGCTGTTTTTT	CASSEGQVDDVVRELFF
TRBV5-4	TRBJ2-7	TRBD2	NA	TGTGCCAGCAGCGGACTAGCGGGGCTCCACTTC	CASSGLAGLHF
TRBV10-3	TRBJ2-7	TRBD1	NA	TGTGCCATCAGATCGGGACAGGGCGATTCCGAGCAGTACTTC	CAIRSGQGDSEQYF
TRBV30	TRBJ1-2	NA	NA	TGTGCCTGGAGTATAGGGAATAACTATGGCTACACCTTC	CAWSIGNNYGYTF
TRBV27	TRBJ2-2	NA	NA	TGTGCCAGCAGTTTATACCAGGGGGGAAACACCGGGGAGCTGTTTTTT	CASSLYQGGNTGELFF
TRBV27	TRBJ1-3	NA	NA	TGTGCCAGCAGTATAGGAGTCTCTGGAAACACCATATATTTT	CASSIGVSGNTIYF
TRBV7-9	TRBJ1-4	NA	NA	TGTGCCAGCAGCCCCCGCGGCAGGGAACTGTTTTTT	CASSPRGRELFF
TRBV5-4	TRBJ2-7	TRBD1	NA	TGTGCCAGCAGCCAAACCGGGACAGGGCATCGCGAGCAGTACTTC	CASSQTGTGHREQYF
TRBV25-1	TRBJ2-7	NA	NA	TGTGCCAGCAGTGAACCTGGAGGGGGCGGATACGAGCAGTACTTC	CASSEPGGGGYEQYF
TRBV14	TRBJ1-2	NA	NA	TGTGCCAGCAGCAAAGCTAGTAACTATGGCTACACCTTC	CASSKASNYGYTF
TRBV28	TRBJ1-1	NA	NA	TGTGCCAGCAGTTCCCCCACCCGACCGGACACTGAAGCTTTCTTT	CASSSPTRPDTEAFF